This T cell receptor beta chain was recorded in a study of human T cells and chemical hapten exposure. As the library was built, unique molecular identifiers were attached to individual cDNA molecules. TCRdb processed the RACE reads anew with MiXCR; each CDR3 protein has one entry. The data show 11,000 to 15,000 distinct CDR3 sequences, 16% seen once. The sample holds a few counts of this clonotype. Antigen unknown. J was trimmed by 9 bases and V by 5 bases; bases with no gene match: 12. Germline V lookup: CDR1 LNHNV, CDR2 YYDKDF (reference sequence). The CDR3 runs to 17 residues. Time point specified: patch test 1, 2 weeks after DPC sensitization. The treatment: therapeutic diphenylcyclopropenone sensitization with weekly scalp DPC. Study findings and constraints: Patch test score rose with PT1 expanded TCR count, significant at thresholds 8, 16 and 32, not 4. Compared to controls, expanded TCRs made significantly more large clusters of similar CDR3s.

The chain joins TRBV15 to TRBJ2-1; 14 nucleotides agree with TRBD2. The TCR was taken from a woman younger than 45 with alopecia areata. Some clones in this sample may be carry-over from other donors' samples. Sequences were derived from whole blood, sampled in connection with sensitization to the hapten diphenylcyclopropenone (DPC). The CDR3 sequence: CATSPAPRLAGGGEQFF. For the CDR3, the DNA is TGTGCCACCAGCCCAGCTCCCCGACTAGCGGGAGGGGGTGAGCAGTTCTTC.